The rows below give T cell receptor beta chains drawn from one sample of a study of early T cells in non-severe SARS-CoV-2 infection. TCRdb fed the 5' RACE reads into MiXCR, producing one record per CDR3 protein. Here the sample spans around 26,000 distinct CDR3 sequences, about 4.4% being singletons. Input material: whole blood. All receptors come from an adult who was a healthcare worker with PCR-confirmed SARS-CoV-2 infection or an uninfected control (not recorded which). Each CDR3 is given with its conserved first and last residue. Each record gives: clone size, D gene, V gene, J gene, CDR3 protein, CDR3 DNA. The D gene is left open where the match is weak. Expanded clones get a size class; other rows say once, few or many, or leave the size out.

>-|TRBD1|TRBV5-1|TRBJ1-1
CASGTGFSMNTEAFF
TGCGCCAGCGGGACAGGGTTTAGTATGAACACTGAAGCTTTCTTT
>many|TRBD1|TRBV18|TRBJ2-2
CASSPSGGIGELFF
TGTGCCAGCTCACCTTCAGGGGGCATCGGGGAGCTGTTTTTT
>many|TRBD2|TRBV7-3|TRBJ2-1
CASSLLAGIGEQFF
TGTGCCAGCAGCCTACTAGCGGGGATTGGTGAGCAGTTCTTC
>few|-|TRBV7-9|TRBJ1-1
CASSFQGQTPVSEAFF
TGTGCCAGCAGCTTTCAAGGACAGACCCCGGTGTCTGAAGCTTTCTTT
>many|-|TRBV5-4|TRBJ2-5
CASSLGGGETQYF
TGTGCCAGCAGCTTGGGAGGGGGGGAGACCCAGTACTTC
>-|-|TRBV2|TRBJ1-2
CASKKEVYGYTF
TGTGCCAGCAAAAAGGAAGTATATGGCTACACCTTC
>many|TRBD1|TRBV30|TRBJ1-3
CAWTGGPGNTIYF
TGTGCCTGGACAGGGGGCCCTGGAAACACCATATATTTT
>many|TRBD1|TRBV12-3/TRBV12-4|TRBJ1-2
CASTPGQGIGYTF
TGTGCCAGCACCCCGGGACAGGGAATCGGCTACACCTTC
>many|TRBD1|TRBV20-1|TRBJ2-5
CSATGTGDQETQYF
TGCAGTGCCACCGGGACAGGGGACCAAGAGACCCAGTACTTC
>many|TRBD2|TRBV20-1|TRBJ2-1
CSAKRTSGGAQFF
TGCAGTGCTAAGAGGACTAGCGGGGGGGCGCAGTTCTTC
>many|-|TRBV18|TRBJ2-1
CASSPWGESSYNEQFF
TGTGCCAGCTCACCATGGGGAGAAAGCTCCTACAATGAGCAGTTCTTC
>many|-|TRBV7-3|TRBJ1-1
CASSLRQDTEAFF
TGTGCCAGCAGCCTCCGACAGGACACTGAAGCTTTCTTT
>few|-|TRBV19|TRBJ2-7
CASSPPPPGREQYF
TGTGCCAGTAGTCCTCCCCCCCCCGGGCGCGAGCAGTACTTC
>many|TRBD2|TRBV5-6|TRBJ2-3
CASSLRTSVTDTQYF
TGTGCCAGCAGCTTACGGACTAGCGTCACAGATACGCAGTATTTT
>few|-|TRBV20-1|TRBJ2-1
CSARAPRVEQFF
TGCAGTGCTAGAGCCCCCCGCGTAGAGCAGTTCTTC
>-|-|TRBV2|TRBJ1-2
CASTPARPGGYTF
TGTGCCAGCACACCGGCCCGCCCGGGGGGCTACACCTTC
>-|-|TRBV20-1|TRBJ2-7
CSARDPSRGSSYEQYF
TGCAGTGCTAGAGACCCCTCCAGGGGTTCCTCCTACGAGCAGTACTTC
>many|-|TRBV10-3|TRBJ2-1
CAISEGEGGGEQFF
TGTGCCATCAGTGAAGGGGAGGGGGGCGGTGAGCAGTTCTTC
>many|TRBD2|TRBV27|TRBJ2-1
CASSLRKGSSGRLNNEQFF
TGTGCCAGCAGTTTAAGGAAGGGGTCTAGCGGGAGATTAAACAATGAGCAGTTCTTC
>medium-sized|-|TRBV7-2|TRBJ2-3
CASSLAGGTDTQYF
TGTGCCAGCAGCTTAGCAGGCGGCACCGATACGCAGTATTTT
>many|TRBD1|TRBV9|TRBJ2-7
CASSVGQGSGEQYF
TGTGCCAGCAGCGTCGGACAGGGGAGTGGGGAGCAGTACTTC
>many|TRBD1|TRBV20-1|TRBJ1-6
CSADGDRGNSPLHF
TGCAGTGCTGATGGGGACAGGGGTAATTCACCCCTCCACTTT